The entry that follows covers one T cell receptor (beta chain) sequence. TCRdb analysed the 5' RACE reads with MiXCR anew, one entry per CDR3 protein. The sample has 210,000 or so distinct CDR3 sequences, more than 25% seen once. This sample stems from a study of CD8 T cells in ankylosing spondylitis. CDR3 length: 13 amino acids. The V gene's germline CDR1 is MNHNS and CDR2 SASEGT. The ends lost 6 bases at V and 2 bases at J; junction bases unmatched: 3. V is TRBV6-1 and J is TRBJ1-2, with TRBD1 matching over 7 bases. Sequencing input: blood, either unsorted or a sorted T cell fraction (not recorded which). This clonotype was sampled from a male donor with ankylosing spondylitis or in good health (not recorded which). This CDR3 is CASSPTGNYGYTF. The CDR3 bases are TGTGCCAGCAGCCCGACAGGGAACTATGGCTACACCTTC.